This T cell receptor (beta chain) stems from a study of T cell repertoires in cytomegalovirus infection. Study as a whole: Indications of both CMV infection and matching HLA type were provided by public TCR beta signatures.

This clonotype showed up many times. Antigen: not known. A single record per CDR3 protein comes from TCRdb applying MiXCR to the reads. The sample records roughly 230,000 distinct CDR3 sequences, around 6.2% being singletons. Study results and limitations: Predominance within the ex vivo response was attributable to HLA-C-restricted CMV-specific TCR beta clonotypes. Carriers of CMV and the relevant HLA type were discriminated by public TCR beta frequency.

Germline CDR1 KGHSH, CDR2 LQKENI. Trimming removed 2 bases from V and 8 bases from J, with 13 bases in between. The CDR3 has 15 residues. Source material: PBMCs. The V call is TRBV18, the J call TRBJ1-6, with unresolved D. The clonotype comes from a human donor in good health (CMV status not recorded). Some clones in this sample may be carry-over from other donors' samples. CDR3 in amino acids: CASSPREVGDSPLHF. For the CDR3, the DNA is TGTGCCAGCTCACCAAGGGAGGTCGGCGATTCACCCCTCCACTTT.